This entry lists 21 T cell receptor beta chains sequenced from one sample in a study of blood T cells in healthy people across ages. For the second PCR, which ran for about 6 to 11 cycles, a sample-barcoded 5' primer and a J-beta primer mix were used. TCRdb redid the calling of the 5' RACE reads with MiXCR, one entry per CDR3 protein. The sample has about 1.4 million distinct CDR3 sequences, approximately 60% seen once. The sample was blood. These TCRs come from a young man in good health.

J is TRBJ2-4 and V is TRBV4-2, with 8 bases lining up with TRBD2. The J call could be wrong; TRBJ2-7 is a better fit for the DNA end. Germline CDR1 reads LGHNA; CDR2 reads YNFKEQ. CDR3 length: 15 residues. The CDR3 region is CASSQDPGGNYEQYF. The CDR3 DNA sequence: TGTGCCAGCAGCCAAGATCCGGGGGGGAACTACGAGCAGTACTTC.

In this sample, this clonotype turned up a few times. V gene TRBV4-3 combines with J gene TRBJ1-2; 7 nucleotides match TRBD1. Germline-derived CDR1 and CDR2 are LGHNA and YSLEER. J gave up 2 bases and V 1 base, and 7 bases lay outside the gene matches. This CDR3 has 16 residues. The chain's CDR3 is CASSQVRGRGNYGYTF. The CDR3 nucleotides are TGCGCCAGCAGCCAAGTCCGGGGCAGGGGGAACTATGGCTACACCTTC.

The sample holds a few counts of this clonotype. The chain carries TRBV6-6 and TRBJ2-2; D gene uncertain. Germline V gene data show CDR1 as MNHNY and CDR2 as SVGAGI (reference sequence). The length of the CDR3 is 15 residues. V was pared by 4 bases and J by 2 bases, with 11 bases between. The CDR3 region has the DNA TGTGCCAGCAGTTCCCAACAGAGCAACACCGGGGAGCTGTTTTTT. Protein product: CASSSQQSNTGELFF.

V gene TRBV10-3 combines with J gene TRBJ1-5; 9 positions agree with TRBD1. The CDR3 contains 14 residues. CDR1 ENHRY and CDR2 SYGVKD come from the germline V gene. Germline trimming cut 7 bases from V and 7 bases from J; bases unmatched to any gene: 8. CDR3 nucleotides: TGTGCCATCACCCCCGACAGGGGGACCCAGCCCCAGCATTTT. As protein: CAITPDRGTQPQHF.

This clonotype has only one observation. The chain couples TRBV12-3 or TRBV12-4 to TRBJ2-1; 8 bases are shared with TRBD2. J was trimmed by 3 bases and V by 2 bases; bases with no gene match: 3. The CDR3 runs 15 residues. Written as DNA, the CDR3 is TGTGCCAGCAGTTTACCGGGGGGGGTCTACAATGAGCAGTTCTTC. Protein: CASSLPGGVYNEQFF.

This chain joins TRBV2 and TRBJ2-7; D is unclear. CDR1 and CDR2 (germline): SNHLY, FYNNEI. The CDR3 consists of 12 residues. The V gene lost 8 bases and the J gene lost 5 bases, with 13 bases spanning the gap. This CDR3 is CASLLTFNEQYF. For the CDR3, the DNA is TGTGCCAGCCTTCTTACGTTCAACGAGCAGTACTTC.

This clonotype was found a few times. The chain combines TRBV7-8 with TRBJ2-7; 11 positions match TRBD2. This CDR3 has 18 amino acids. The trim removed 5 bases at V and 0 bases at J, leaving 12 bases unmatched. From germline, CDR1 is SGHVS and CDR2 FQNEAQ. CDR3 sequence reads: CASSAGLAERIFSYEQYF. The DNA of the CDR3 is TGTGCCAGCAGCGCGGGACTAGCGGAGCGGATTTTCTCCTACGAGCAGTACTTC.

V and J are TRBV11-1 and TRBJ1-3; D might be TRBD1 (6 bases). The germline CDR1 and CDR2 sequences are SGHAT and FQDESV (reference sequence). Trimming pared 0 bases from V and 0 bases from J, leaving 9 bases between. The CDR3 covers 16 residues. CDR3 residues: CASSLARTASGNTIYF. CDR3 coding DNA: TGTGCCAGCAGCTTAGCGCGGACAGCCTCTGGAAACACCATATATTTT. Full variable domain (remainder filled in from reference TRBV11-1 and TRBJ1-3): EAEVAQSPRYKITEKSQAVAFWCDPISGHATLYWYRQILGQGPELLVQFQDESVVDDSQLPKDRFSAERLKGVDSTLKIQPAELGDSAMYLCASSLARTASGNTIYFGEGSWLTVV.

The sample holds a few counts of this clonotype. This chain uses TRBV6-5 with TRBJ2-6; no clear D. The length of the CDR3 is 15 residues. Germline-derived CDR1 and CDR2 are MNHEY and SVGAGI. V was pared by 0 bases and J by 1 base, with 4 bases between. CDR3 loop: CASSYSTSGANVLTF. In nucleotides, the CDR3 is TGTGCCAGCAGTTACTCGACATCTGGGGCCAACGTCCTGACTTTC.

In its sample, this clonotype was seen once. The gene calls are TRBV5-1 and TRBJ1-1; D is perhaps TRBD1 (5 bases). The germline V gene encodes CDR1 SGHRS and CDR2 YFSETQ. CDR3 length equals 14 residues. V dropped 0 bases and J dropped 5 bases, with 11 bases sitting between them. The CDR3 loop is CASSLGTTTTEAFF. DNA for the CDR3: TGCGCCAGCAGCTTGGGGACAACGACAACTGAAGCTTTCTTT.

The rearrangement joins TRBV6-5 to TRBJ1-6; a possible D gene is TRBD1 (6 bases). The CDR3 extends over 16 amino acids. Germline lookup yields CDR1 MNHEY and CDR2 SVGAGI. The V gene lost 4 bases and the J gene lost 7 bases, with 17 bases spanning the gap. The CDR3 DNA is TGTGCCAGCAGTTTATCAAGGGGGAGTTTGAATTCACCCCTCCACTTT. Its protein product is CASSLSRGSLNSPLHF.

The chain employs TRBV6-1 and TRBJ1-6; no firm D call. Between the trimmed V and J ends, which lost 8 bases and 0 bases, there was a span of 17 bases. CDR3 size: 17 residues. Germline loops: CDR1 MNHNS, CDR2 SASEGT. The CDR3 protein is CASLDTLLSSYNSPLHF. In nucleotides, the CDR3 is TGTGCCAGCCTTGACACGCTATTGAGCTCCTATAATTCACCCCTCCACTTT.

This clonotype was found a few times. As DNA, the CDR3 is TGCAGTGCTAGATTTCCGCTAGAAGAGACCCAGTACTTC. The encoded protein is CSARFPLEETQYF. The chain employs TRBV20-1 and TRBJ2-5; D is undetermined. Trimming shortened V by 2 bases and J by 3 bases, and 10 bases separated the two germline ends. There are 13 residues in the CDR3. From germline, CDR1 is DFQATT and CDR2 SNEGSKA (reference sequence).

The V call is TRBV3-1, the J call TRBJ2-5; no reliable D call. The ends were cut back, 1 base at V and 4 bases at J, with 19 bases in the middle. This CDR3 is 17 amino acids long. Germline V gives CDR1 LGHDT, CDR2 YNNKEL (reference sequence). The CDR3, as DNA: TGTGCCAGCAGCCAAGGGCCCACCATCCTAGAGCCAGAGACCCAGTACTTC. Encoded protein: CASSQGPTILEPETQYF.

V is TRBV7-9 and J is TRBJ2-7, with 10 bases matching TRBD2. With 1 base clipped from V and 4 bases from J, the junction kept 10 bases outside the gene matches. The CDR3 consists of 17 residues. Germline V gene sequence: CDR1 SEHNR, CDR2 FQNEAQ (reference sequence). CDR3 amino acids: CASSLDALAGVAYEQYF. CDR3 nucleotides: TGTGCCAGCAGCTTAGATGCCCTAGCGGGAGTAGCATACGAGCAGTACTTC.

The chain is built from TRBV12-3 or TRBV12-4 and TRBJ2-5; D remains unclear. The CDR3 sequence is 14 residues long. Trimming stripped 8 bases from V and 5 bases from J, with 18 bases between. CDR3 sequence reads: CASRPSVNWETQYF. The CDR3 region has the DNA TGTGCCAGCCGCCCCTCAGTTAATTGGGAGACCCAGTACTTC.

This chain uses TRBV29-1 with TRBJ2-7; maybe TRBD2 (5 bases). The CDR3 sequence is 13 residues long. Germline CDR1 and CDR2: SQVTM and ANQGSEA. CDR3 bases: TGCAGGTTGGAATCAAGAGGAGGCCACGAGCAGTACTTC. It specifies CRLESRGGHEQYF.

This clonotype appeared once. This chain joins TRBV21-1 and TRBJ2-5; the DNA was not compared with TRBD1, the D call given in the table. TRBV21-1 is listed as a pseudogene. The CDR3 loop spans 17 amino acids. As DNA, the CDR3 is TGTGCCAGCAGCAAAGCGGTTATGGGACAGGGAGAAGAGACCCAGTACTTC. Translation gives CASSKAVMGQGEETQYF.

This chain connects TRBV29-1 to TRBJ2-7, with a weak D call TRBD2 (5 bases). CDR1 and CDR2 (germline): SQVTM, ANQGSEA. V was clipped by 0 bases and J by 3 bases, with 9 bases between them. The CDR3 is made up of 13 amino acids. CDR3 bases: TGCAGCGTTGAAGATTCCGGGAACTACGAGCAGTACTTC. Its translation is CSVEDSGNYEQYF.

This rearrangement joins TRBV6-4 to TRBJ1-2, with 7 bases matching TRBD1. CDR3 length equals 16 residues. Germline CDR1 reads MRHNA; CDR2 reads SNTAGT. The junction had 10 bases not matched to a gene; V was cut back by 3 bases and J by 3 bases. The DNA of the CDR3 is TGTGCCAGCAGTGAAGTGTGGCAGGGGGTTCACTATGGCTACACCTTC. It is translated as CASSEVWQGVHYGYTF.

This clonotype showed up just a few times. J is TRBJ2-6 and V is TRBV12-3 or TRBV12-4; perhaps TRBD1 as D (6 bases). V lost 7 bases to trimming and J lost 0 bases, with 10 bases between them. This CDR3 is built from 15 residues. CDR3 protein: CASIGGSSGANVLTF. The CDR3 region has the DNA TGTGCCAGCATAGGGGGTAGCTCTGGGGCCAACGTCCTGACTTTC.